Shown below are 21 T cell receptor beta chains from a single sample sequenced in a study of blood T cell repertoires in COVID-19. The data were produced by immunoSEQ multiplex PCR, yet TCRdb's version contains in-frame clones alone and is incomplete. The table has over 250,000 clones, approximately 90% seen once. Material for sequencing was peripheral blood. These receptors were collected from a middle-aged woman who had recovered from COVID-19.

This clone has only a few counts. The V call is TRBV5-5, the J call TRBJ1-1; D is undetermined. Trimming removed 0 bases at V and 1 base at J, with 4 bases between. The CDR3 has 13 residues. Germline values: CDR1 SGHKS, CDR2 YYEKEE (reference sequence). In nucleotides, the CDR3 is TGTGCCAGCAGCTTGGGGGCGAACACTGAAGCTTTCTTT. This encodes CASSLGANTEAFF.

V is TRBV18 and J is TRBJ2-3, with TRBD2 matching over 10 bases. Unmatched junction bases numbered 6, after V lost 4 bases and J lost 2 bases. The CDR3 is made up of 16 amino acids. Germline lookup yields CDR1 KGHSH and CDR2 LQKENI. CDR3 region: CASSRGSGRDTDTQYF. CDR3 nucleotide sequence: TGTGCCAGCTCACGAGGGAGCGGGAGGGACACAGATACGCAGTATTTT.

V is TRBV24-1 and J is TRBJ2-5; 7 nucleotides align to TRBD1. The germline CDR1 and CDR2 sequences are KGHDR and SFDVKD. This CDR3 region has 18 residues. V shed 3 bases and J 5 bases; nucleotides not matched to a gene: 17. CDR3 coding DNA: TGTGCCACCAGTGATGTTCGGGATTGGGGGACAGCCCTGGAGACCCAGTACTTC. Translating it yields CATSDVRDWGTALETQYF.

CDR3 DNA sequence: TGTGCCAGCAGCCAAGAAGCCTATGGCTACACCTTC. The encoded protein is CASSQEAYGYTF. The chain links TRBV14 to TRBJ1-2; no clear D. The germline V gene has CDR1 SGHDN and CDR2 FVKESK. Trimming stripped 0 bases from V and 4 bases from J, with 3 bases between. The CDR3 totals 12 residues.

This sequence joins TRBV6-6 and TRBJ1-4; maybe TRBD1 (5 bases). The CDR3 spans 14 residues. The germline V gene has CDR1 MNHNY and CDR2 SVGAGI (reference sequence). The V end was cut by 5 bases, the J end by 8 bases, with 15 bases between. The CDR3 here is CASSALGEVEKLFF. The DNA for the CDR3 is TGTGCCAGCAGTGCCCTAGGGGAGGTAGAAAAACTGTTTTTT.

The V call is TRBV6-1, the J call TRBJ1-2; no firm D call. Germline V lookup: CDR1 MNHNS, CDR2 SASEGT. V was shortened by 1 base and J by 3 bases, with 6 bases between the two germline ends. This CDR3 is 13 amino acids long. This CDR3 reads CASSEGGYYGYTF. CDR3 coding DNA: TGTGCCAGCAGTGAAGGCGGGTACTATGGCTACACCTTC.

For the CDR3, the DNA is TGCGCCAGCAGCCCCGAGTTAAACTATGGCTACACCTTC. Its translation is CASSPELNYGYTF. This rearrangement joins TRBV5-1 to TRBJ1-2; no definite D call. This CDR3 comprises 13 residues. Trimming took off 4 bases at V and 2 bases at J, with 9 bases between the two ends. Germline values: CDR1 SGHRS, CDR2 YFSETQ.

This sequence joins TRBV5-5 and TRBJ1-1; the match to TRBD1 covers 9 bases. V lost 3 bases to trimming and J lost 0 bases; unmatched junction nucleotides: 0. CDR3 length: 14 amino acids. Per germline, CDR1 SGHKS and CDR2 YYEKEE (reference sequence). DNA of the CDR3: TGTGCCAGCAGCTGGGACAGGGTGAACACTGAAGCTTTCTTT. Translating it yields CASSWDRVNTEAFF.

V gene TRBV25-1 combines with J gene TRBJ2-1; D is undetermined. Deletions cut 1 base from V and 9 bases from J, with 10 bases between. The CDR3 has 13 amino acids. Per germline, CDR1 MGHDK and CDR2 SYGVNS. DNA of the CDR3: TGTGCCAGCAGTGAATCAGGCTTTTTTGAGCAGTTCTTC. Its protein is CASSESGFFEQFF.

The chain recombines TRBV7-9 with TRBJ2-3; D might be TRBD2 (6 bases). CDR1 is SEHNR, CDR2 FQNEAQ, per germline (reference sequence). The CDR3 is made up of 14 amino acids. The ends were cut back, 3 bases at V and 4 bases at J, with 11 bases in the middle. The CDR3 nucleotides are TGTGCCAGCAGCTTGGGGGGTGGCCCAGATACGCAGTATTTT. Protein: CASSLGGGPDTQYF. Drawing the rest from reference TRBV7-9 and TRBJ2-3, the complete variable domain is DTGVSQNPRHKITKRGQNVTFRCDPISEHNRLYWYRQTLGQGPEFLTYFQNEAQLEKSRLLSDRFSAERPKGSFSTLEIQRTEQGDSAMYLCASSLGGGPDTQYFGPGTRLTVL.

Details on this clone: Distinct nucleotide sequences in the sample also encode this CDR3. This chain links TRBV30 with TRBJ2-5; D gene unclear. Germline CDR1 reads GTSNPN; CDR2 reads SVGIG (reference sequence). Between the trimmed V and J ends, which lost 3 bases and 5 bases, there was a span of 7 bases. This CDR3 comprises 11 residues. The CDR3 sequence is CAWSPRETQYF. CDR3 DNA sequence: TGTGCCTGGAGCCCCAGGGAGACCCAGTACTTC.

The CDR3 nucleotides are TGCAGCGTCGCTCCGGGGAACACTGAAGCTTTCTTT. As protein: CSVAPGNTEAFF. The chain has TRBV29-1 and TRBJ1-1, with no clear D. The CDR3 contains 12 residues. Trimming cost V 6 bases and J 1 base, with 9 bases left between them. From germline, CDR1 is SQVTM and CDR2 ANQGSEA.

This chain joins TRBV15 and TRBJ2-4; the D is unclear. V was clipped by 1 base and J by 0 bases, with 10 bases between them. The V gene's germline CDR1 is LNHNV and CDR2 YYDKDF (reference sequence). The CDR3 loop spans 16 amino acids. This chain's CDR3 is CATSRVRILAKNIQYF. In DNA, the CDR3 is TGTGCCACCAGCAGAGTCAGGATCCTAGCCAAAAACATTCAGTACTTC. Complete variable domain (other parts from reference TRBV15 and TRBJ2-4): DAMVIQNPRYQVTQFGKPVTLSCSQTLNHNVMYWYQQKSSQAPKLLFHYYDKDFNNEADTPDNFQSRRPNTSFCFLDIRSPGLGDTAMYLCATSRVRILAKNIQYFGAGTRLSVL.

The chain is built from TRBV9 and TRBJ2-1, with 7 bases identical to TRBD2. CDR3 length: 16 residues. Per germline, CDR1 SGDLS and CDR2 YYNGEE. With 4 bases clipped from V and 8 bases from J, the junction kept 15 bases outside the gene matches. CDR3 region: CASSPSGGGGIHEQFF. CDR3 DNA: TGTGCCAGCAGCCCCTCTGGGGGGGGAGGGATCCATGAGCAGTTCTTC.

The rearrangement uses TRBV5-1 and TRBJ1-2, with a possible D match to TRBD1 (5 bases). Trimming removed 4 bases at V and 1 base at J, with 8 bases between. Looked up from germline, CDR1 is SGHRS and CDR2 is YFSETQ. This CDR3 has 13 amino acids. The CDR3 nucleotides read TGCGCCAGCAGCGGGGGGGTTAACTATGGCTACACCTTC. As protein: CASSGGVNYGYTF.

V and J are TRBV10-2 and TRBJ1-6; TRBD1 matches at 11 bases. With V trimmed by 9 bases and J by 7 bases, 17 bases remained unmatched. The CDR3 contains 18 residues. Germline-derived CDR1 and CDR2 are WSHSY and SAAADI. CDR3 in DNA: TGCGCCAGTATGGTCGGGACAGGGGGTGGAACACGCAATTCACCCCTCCACTTT. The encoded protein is CASMVGTGGGTRNSPLHF.

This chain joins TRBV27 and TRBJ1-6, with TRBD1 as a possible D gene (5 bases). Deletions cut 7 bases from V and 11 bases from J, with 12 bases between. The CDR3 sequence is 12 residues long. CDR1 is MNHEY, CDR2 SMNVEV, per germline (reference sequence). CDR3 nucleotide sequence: TGTGCCAGCACCCGGGGGGGAGCACCCCTCCACTTT. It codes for CASTRGGAPLHF.

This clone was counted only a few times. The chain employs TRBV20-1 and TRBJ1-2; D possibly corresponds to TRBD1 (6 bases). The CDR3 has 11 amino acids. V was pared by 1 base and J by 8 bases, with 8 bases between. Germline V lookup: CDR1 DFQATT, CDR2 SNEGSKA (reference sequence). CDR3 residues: CSARGGRGYTF. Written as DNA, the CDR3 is TGCAGTGCTAGAGGGGGGCGGGGCTACACCTTC.

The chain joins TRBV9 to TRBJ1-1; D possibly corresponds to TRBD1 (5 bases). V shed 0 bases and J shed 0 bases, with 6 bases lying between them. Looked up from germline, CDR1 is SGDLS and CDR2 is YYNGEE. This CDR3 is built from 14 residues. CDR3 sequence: CASSVGGVNTEAFF. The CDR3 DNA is TGTGCCAGCAGCGTAGGGGGCGTGAACACTGAAGCTTTCTTT.

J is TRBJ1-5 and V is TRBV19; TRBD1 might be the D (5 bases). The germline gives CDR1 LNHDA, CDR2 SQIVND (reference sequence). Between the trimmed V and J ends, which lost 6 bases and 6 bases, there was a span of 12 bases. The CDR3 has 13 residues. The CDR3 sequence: CASSPGGGQPQHF. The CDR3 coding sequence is TGTGCCAGTAGCCCCGGGGGGGGTCAGCCCCAGCATTTT.

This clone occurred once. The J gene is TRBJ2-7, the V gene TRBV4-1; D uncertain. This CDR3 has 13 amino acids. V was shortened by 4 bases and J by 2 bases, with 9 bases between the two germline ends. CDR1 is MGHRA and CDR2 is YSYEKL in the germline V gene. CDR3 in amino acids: CASSPNGPYEQYF. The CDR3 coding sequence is TGCGCCAGCAGCCCCAATGGCCCCTACGAGCAGTACTTC.